A selection of T cell receptor beta chains follows, all from one sample in a study of blood T cell repertoires in COVID-19. The method was immunoSEQ multiplex PCR; TCRdb's version includes in-frame clones alone and lacks a portion of them. Among 150,000 to 200,000 clones listed, about 86% were seen once. The sample comprised peripheral blood. All receptors derive from a woman between 65 and 79 years old with COVID-19, enrolled during active disease. Both conserved end residues are part of each CDR3. D genes are given only for firm matches. The size field is filled for only some rows; it gives once, few, many or a size class.

D	size	V	J	DNA	CDR3
TRBD2	NA	TRBV27	TRBJ2-1	TGTGCCAGCAGTCGGGAGGCGGACAATGAGCAGTTCTTC	CASSREADNEQFF
NA	NA	TRBV19	TRBJ2-2	TGTGCCAGTAGTGTACAGGGTAACACCGGGGAGCTGTTTTTT	CASSVQGNTGELFF
NA	NA	TRBV7-3	TRBJ2-1	TGTGCCAGCAGCTTAGATTACGGGGGGCGCTCCTACAATGAGCAGTTCTTC	CASSLDYGGRSYNEQFF
NA	NA	TRBV11-2	TRBJ2-7	TGTGCCAGCAGCCAGACTTCTAGGGGGTACGAGCAGTACTTC	CASSQTSRGYEQYF
TRBD2	NA	TRBV6-2/TRBV6-3	TRBJ2-3	TGTGCCAGCAGTAGGACTAGCGGTCCTCCCGATACGCAGTATTTT	CASSRTSGPPDTQYF
NA	NA	TRBV5-1	TRBJ2-2	TGCGCCAGCAGCTTGGCTCAGAATACCGGGGAGCTGTTTTTT	CASSLAQNTGELFF
NA	NA	TRBV11-3	TRBJ2-5	TGTGCCAGCAGCTTAGGAAGTCTAGCCGAGGAGACCCAGTACTTC	CASSLGSLAEETQYF
TRBD1	NA	TRBV6-5	TRBJ2-1	TGTGCCAGCAACCAGGACAGGGGTGCTTACAATGAGCAGTTCTTC	CASNQDRGAYNEQFF
TRBD1	NA	TRBV19	TRBJ1-2	TGTGCCAGTAGTCCCCGACAGGGTGGCTACACCTTC	CASSPRQGGYTF
TRBD2	NA	TRBV9	TRBJ2-6	TGTGCCAGCAGCTTTAATGCGGGAGCACGCGGGGCCAACGTCCTGACTTTC	CASSFNAGARGANVLTF
TRBD1	NA	TRBV6-2/TRBV6-3	TRBJ2-1	TGTGCCAGCAGTGAGGAGGGGAACAGGGGGCACAGCAATGAGCAGTTCTTC	CASSEEGNRGHSNEQFF
NA	NA	TRBV3-1/TRBV3-2	TRBJ2-1	TGTGCCAGCAGCCAAGATCCTAGAGGGCTTGAGCAGTTCTTC	CASSQDPRGLEQFF
NA	NA	TRBV21-1	TRBJ1-1	TGTGCCAGCAGCAAAGAACCAGGGGAGGGCACTGAAGCTTTCTTT	CASSKEPGEGTEAFF
NA	NA	TRBV30	TRBJ2-1	TGTGCCTGGAGTGTGCGGGAGCAGTTCTTC	CAWSVREQFF
TRBD1	NA	TRBV2	TRBJ1-6	TGTGCCAGCAGCGAACAGGGGGTATGGAATTCACCCCTCCACTTT	CASSEQGVWNSPLHF
NA	NA	TRBV20-1	TRBJ1-4	TGCAGTGCCGCAAGAGGAAAACTGTTTTTT	CSAARGKLFF
TRBD2	NA	TRBV7-2	TRBJ2-1	TGTGCCAGCAGCACTAGCGGGACTCCCTACAATGAGCAGTTCTTC	CASSTSGTPYNEQFF
NA	NA	TRBV9	TRBJ1-1	TGTGCCAGCAGCGTAGGACCAGGGTTTGGAGCTTTCTTT	CASSVGPGFGAFF
TRBD1	few	TRBV12-5	TRBJ1-5	TGTGCTAGTCTACAGGGGAAAGGCGATCAGCCCCAGCATTTT	CASLQGKGDQPQHF
TRBD1	once	TRBV2	TRBJ1-1	TGTGCCAGCAGCGGACAGGTTTGGGCTGAAGCTTTCTTT	CASSGQVWAEAFF
NA	NA	TRBV9	TRBJ1-3	TGTGCCAGCAGCGTAGACACGTCTGGAAACACCATATATTTT	CASSVDTSGNTIYF
TRBD2	NA	TRBV19	TRBJ2-7	TGTGCCAGTAGTATTTCCAGCGGGATTGGCTACGAGCAGTACTTC	CASSISSGIGYEQYF
NA	NA	TRBV3-1/TRBV3-2	TRBJ2-1	TGTGCCAGCAGCCAAGACAGGGGCCCCTACAATGAGCAGTTCTTC	CASSQDRGPYNEQFF
NA	NA	TRBV12-3/TRBV12-4	TRBJ1-3	TGTGCCAGCAGTTTCGGGGGAAACACCATATATTTT	CASSFGGNTIYF
TRBD2	once	TRBV5-1	TRBJ2-2	TGCGCCAGCAGCCAACGAGGCGGGGGAGTTAACACCGGGGAGCTGTTTTTT	CASSQRGGGVNTGELFF
NA	NA	TRBV28	TRBJ2-7	TGTGCCAGCAGGGCGAACTACCCCTACGAGCAGTACTTC	CASRANYPYEQYF
TRBD2	NA	TRBV30	TRBJ2-7	TGTGCCTGGAGCTCCGGGACTAGCGGCTACGAGCAGTACTTC	CAWSSGTSGYEQYF
TRBD2	NA	TRBV6-5	TRBJ2-2	TGTGCCACCAGGCTACTAGCGGGGGACACCGGGGAGCTGTTTTTT	CATRLLAGDTGELFF
NA	NA	TRBV3-1/TRBV3-2	TRBJ2-5	TGTGCCAGCAGCCTTCCGGGGGAGACCCAGTACTTC	CASSLPGETQYF
TRBD2	NA	TRBV7-2	TRBJ2-1	TGTGCCAGCAGCGAATCCGGGACTACCTACAATGAGCAGTTCTTC	CASSESGTTYNEQFF
NA	NA	TRBV11-2	TRBJ1-1	TGTGCCAGCAGCTTATTCCGGAACACTGAAGCTTTCTTT	CASSLFRNTEAFF
NA	NA	TRBV12-3/TRBV12-4	TRBJ1-6	TGTGCCAGCAGTTGGCGGGGGGGACCCCTCCACTTT	CASSWRGGPLHF
NA	NA	TRBV6-5	TRBJ1-5	TGTGCCAGCAGAGAGGATTGGCGGGTAGATCAGCCCCAGCATTTT	CASREDWRVDQPQHF
TRBD1	NA	TRBV7-3	TRBJ1-3	TGTGCCAGCAGCCAAGGTGGACAGGGAGGGAACACCATATATTTT	CASSQGGQGGNTIYF
TRBD2	NA	TRBV5-4	TRBJ2-1	TGTGCCAGCAGCCGGAGGACTAGCGGGAGCAACAATGAGCAGTTCTTC	CASSRRTSGSNNEQFF
TRBD1	NA	TRBV4-1	TRBJ2-3	TGCGCCAGCAGCCAAGATGGTGGCCCCAAGGGGGCGTTAGATACGCAGTATTTT	CASSQDGGPKGALDTQYF
NA	NA	TRBV6-5	TRBJ1-6	TGTGCCAGCAGGGGCAGGGCAACGAATTCACCCCTCCACTTT	CASRGRATNSPLHF
NA	NA	TRBV7-9	TRBJ1-1	TGTGCCAGCAGCTTCCAGTTGAACACTGAAGCTTTCTTT	CASSFQLNTEAFF
NA	NA	TRBV11-2	TRBJ2-3	TGTGCCAGCAGCCCCCTGAGAGATACGCAGTATTTT	CASSPLRDTQYF
NA	NA	TRBV7-9	TRBJ2-7	TGTGCCCCAGGGGTTAGGGACCTTACCTACGAGCAGTACTTC	CAPGVRDLTYEQYF
NA	NA	TRBV19	TRBJ2-1	TGTGCCAGTAGTATATGGTCAGACTCCTACAATGAGCAGTTCTTC	CASSIWSDSYNEQFF
TRBD1	NA	TRBV2	TRBJ2-3	TGTGCCAGCAGACCCGGGACAGACTCGACAGATACGCAGTATTTT	CASRPGTDSTDTQYF
NA	NA	TRBV5-6	TRBJ2-7	TGTGCCAGCAGCTTGTTCGCAGGGGCCTACGAGCAGTACTTC	CASSLFAGAYEQYF
NA	NA	TRBV9	TRBJ1-2	TGTGCCAGCAGCGTGGACAGCTATGGCTACACCTTC	CASSVDSYGYTF
NA	NA	TRBV18	TRBJ1-5	TGTGCCAGCTCACCACCCGGGACACCCGATCAGCCCCAGCATTTT	CASSPPGTPDQPQHF
NA	NA	TRBV5-4	TRBJ2-1	TGTGCCAGCAGCTTGGACAGACGCACCTACAATGAGCAGTTCTTC	CASSLDRRTYNEQFF
NA	NA	TRBV2	TRBJ2-2	TGTGCCAGCAGTGAATTGGGCACCTCGAACACCGGGGAGCTGTTTTTT	CASSELGTSNTGELFF
NA	once	TRBV14	TRBJ2-1	TGTGCCAGCAGCCAAGTTACTAGCCTCAATGAGCAGTTCTTC	CASSQVTSLNEQFF
NA	once	TRBV5-6	TRBJ2-3	TGTGCCAGCAGCTTGCTGACAGATACGCAGTATTTT	CASSLLTDTQYF
TRBD1	NA	TRBV5-1	TRBJ1-6	TGCGCCAGCAGCAGGACAGGGGACGATTCACCCCTCCACTTT	CASSRTGDDSPLHF
TRBD2	NA	TRBV11-3	TRBJ2-7	TGTGCCAGCAGCCCGCCGGGAGGGCTTAACTACGAGCAGTACTTC	CASSPPGGLNYEQYF
TRBD2	few	TRBV28	TRBJ2-7	TGTGCCAGCAGCTCCACCTTAACTAGCGGGAGGACCTACGAGCAGTACTTC	CASSSTLTSGRTYEQYF
TRBD2	once	TRBV15	TRBJ2-7	TGTGCCACCAGCCCGCTAGCGGGAGCTTTGAACGAGCAGTACTTC	CATSPLAGALNEQYF
NA	NA	TRBV27	TRBJ1-4	TGTGCCAGCAGTTTAGACGATGGAGGGAATGAAAAACTGTTTTTT	CASSLDDGGNEKLFF
TRBD1	NA	TRBV5-1	TRBJ1-1	TGCGCCAGCAGCACACGGACAGGGGTGAACACTGAAGCTTTCTTT	CASSTRTGVNTEAFF
NA	NA	TRBV13	TRBJ2-2	TGTGCCAGCAGCTTAGAACTAGCCGGCGGGGAGCTGTTTTTT	CASSLELAGGELFF
TRBD2	NA	TRBV5-3	TRBJ2-7	TGTGCCAGAGCAGAGCTCCAGCGGGAGGACGAGCAGTACTTC	CARAELQREDEQYF
NA	NA	TRBV12-3/TRBV12-4	TRBJ2-1	TGTGCCAGCAGGCCGGATATCACGGGGCAGTTCTTC	CASRPDITGQFF
NA	few	TRBV12-3/TRBV12-4	TRBJ1-5	TGTGCCAGCAGGGAGGATCATCAGCCCCAGCATTTT	CASREDHQPQHF